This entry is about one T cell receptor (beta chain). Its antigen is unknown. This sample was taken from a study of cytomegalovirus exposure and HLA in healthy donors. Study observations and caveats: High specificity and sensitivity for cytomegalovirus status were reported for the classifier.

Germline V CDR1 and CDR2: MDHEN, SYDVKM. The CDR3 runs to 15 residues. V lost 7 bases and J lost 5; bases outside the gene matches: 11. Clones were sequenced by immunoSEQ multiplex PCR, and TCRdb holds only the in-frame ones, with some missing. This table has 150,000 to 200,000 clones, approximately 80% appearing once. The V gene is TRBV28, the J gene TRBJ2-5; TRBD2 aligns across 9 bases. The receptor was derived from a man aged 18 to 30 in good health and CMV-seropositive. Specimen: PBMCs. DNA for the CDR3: TGTGCCAGCACCGTGAGGCGGGAGGGCCCCGAGACCCAGTACTTC. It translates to CASTVRREGPETQYF. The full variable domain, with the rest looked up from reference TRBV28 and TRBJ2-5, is DVKVTQSSRYLVKRTGEKVFLECVQDMDHENMFWYRQDPGLGLRLIYFSYDVKMKEKGDIPEGYSVSREKKERFSLILESASTNQTSMYLCASTVRREGPETQYFGPGTRLLVL.